This T cell receptor (beta chain) was profiled in a study of T-cell reconstitution after alpha-beta-depleted transplantation in children (dated by TCRdb to about 2016). For context, the study as a whole: Using TCR repertoire profiling, the study followed T-cell immune reconstitution in a quantitative way in children after TCRalphabeta/CD19-depleted allogeneic hematopoietic cell transplantation. The study at large found these results: Hyperexpanded clone frequencies declined over subsequent months; after one year, T-cell counts and TCRbeta diversity were mostly attributed to newly produced T cells. The high TCRbeta diversity at day 60 in some patients was ascribed to recipient T cells and intrathymic progenitors that had survived conditioning. Apparently early alphabetaT-cell count recovery about two months after transplant reportedly relied on only several hundred rapidly expanded clones derived from non-depleted graft cells.

Receptors were amplified or captured by PCR. Data came from an Illumina HiSeq 2500. To normalize quantification of the TCRbeta repertoire, the TCR libraries were built with molecular barcoding that relied on unique molecular identifiers. TCRdb trimmed public reads at Q25 via fastp, called clones via MiXCR and kept in-frame beta chains. Duplicate CDR3 protein sequences are folded into a single record with the most common DNA and genes. The sample includes hundreds of thousands of distinct CDR3 sequences, with 10% to 15% observed a single time. The top ten hold about 2.2% of the sample. According to the study, the label for this sample's treatment or condition signals: allogeneic hematopoietic cell transplantation with graft depleted of TCRalphabeta T cells and CD19 B cells. TCRalphabeta/CD19-depleted allogeneic hematopoietic cell grafts were given to the transplant recipients, all of whom were children.

This clonotype was seen repeatedly, ten times or more. It lacks a known antigen. Base qualities are not provided; no much larger clone lies one nucleotide away. Trimming takes 8 bases from V and 0 bases from J, and the germline ends sit 14 bases apart. As encoded in the germline V gene, CDR1 is SQVTM while CDR2 is ANQGSEA. Including cysteine and phenylalanine, the CDR3 has 14 amino acids. Of the read, only the CDR3 DNA is kept; its 42 bases are in frame from base 1. The chain employs TRBV29-1 and TRBJ2-1; perhaps TRBD1 is the D gene, with 5 bases matching. This clonotype originated in a male patient younger than 18 who had a stem cell transplant for acute myeloid leukemia, so the T cells may come from the graft donor. The sequences come from PBMCs, mostly from graft donor cells, collected 360 days after TCRalphabeta/CD19-depleted stem cell transplant. In nucleotide form, the sequence is TGCAGCACCAGGACACCGAGCTCCTACAATGAGCAGTTCTTC. It is translated as CSTRTPSSYNEQFF.